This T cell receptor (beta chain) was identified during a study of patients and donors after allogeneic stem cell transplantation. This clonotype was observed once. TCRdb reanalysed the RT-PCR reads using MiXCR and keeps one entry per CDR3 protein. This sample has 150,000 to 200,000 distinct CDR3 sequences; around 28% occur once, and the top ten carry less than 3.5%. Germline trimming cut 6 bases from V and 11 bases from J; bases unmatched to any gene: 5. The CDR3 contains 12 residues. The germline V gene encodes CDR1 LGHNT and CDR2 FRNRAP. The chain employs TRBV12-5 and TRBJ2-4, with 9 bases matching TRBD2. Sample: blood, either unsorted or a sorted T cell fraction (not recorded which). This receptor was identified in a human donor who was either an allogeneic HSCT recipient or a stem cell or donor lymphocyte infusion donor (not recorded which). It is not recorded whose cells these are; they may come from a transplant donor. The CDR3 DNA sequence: TGTGCTAGTGGCCTTAGCGGGAGCGTTCAGTACTTC. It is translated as CASGLSGSVQYF.